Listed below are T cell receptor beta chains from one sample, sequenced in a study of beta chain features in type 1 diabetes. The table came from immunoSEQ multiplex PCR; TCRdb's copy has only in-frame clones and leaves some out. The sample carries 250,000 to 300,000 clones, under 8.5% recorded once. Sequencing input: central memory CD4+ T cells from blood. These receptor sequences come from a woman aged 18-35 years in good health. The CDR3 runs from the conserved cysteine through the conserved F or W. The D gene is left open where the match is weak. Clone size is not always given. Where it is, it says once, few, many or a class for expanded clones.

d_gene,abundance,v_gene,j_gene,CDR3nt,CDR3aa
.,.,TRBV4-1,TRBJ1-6,TGCGCCAGCAGCCAAGCGGCAGGGGAGAATTCACCCCTCCACTTT,CASSQAAGENSPLHF
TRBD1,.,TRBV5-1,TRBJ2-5,TGCGCCAGCAGCTTTGCCGGGACAGCCCAAGAGACCCAGTACTTC,CASSFAGTAQETQYF
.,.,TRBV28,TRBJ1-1,TGTGCCTGTACAGGGATGAACACTGAAGCTTTCTTT,CACTGMNTEAFF
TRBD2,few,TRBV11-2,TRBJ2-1,TGTGCCAGCACACTAGCGGGAGGGGCCAATGAGCAGTTCTTC,CASTLAGGANEQFF
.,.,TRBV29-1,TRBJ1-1,TGCAGCGGCAGGCAGGGCGTGAACACTGAAGCTTTCTTT,CSGRQGVNTEAFF
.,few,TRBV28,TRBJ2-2,TGTGCCAGCAGTTTATCCGGACTTTACACCGGGGAGCTGTTTTTT,CASSLSGLYTGELFF
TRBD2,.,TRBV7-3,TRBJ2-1,TGTGCCAGCAGCTCGCTAGCGGGGGGCTACAATGAGCAGTTCTTC,CASSSLAGGYNEQFF
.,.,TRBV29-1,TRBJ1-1,TGCAGCGTGCTAAGGGCTATGAGCACTGAAGCTTTCTTT,CSVLRAMSTEAFF
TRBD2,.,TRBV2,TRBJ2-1,TGTGCCAGCAATTCGGGACTAGCGGGTAACGAGCAGTTCTTC,CASNSGLAGNEQFF
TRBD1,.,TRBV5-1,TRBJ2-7,TGCGCCAGCAGCTTGGGTGGACAGGATCTATACGAGCAGTACTTC,CASSLGGQDLYEQYF
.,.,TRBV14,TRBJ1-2,TGTGCCAGCAGCCCGAGCCTAGACTATGGCTACACCTTC,CASSPSLDYGYTF
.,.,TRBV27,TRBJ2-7,TGTGCCAGCAGTTTATATAGCTTAGAAGGGGTTCGTAATCGGATTGGCGAGCAGTACTTC,CASSLYSLEGVRNRIGEQYF
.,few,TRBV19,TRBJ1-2,TGTGCCAGTAGTTCCCACCCCGTGCTCTATGGCTACACCTTC,CASSSHPVLYGYTF
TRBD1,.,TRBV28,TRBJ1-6,TGTGCCAGCACTAAAAGGAGGGGGCCGAATTCACCCCTCCACTTT,CASTKRRGPNSPLHF
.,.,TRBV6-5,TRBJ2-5,TGTGCCAGCGGACTCTTCGGGGAGACCCAGTACTTC,CASGLFGETQYF
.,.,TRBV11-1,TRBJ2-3,TGTGCCAGCAGCGGCTCCTGGCATACGCAGTATTTT,CASSGSWHTQYF
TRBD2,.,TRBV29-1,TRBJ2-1,TGCAGCGTAGCAACTAGCGGGGGGCCCGATGAGCAGTTCTTC,CSVATSGGPDEQFF
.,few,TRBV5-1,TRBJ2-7,TGCGCCAGCAGCTTGAGTCTCGACGAGCAGTACTTC,CASSLSLDEQYF
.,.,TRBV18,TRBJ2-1,TGTGCCAGCTCACCCCCGTGGGGTGCCAATAGGGATGAGCAGTTCTTC,CASSPPWGANRDEQFF
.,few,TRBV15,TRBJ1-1,TGTGCCACCAGCAGGGGACGGGGGGGCGACACTGAAGCTTTCTTT,CATSRGRGGDTEAFF
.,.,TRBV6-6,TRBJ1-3,TGTGCCAGCAGTTACTCGGAGGTCTCTGGAAACACCATATATTTT,CASSYSEVSGNTIYF
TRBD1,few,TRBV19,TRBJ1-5,TGTGCCAGTAGTATGCGCGGACAGGGAAGGCAGCCCCAGCATTTT,CASSMRGQGRQPQHF
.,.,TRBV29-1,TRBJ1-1,TGCAGCGCCCGTGGGGGGTTGAACACTGAAGCTTTCTTT,CSARGGLNTEAFF
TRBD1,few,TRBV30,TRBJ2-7,TGTGCCTGGAGTGCGCCGGGACAGGGGGCGTACGAGCAGTACTTC,CAWSAPGQGAYEQYF
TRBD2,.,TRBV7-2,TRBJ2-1,TGTGCCAGCAGCGCCGCGGGAGATGGGGGCAATGAGCAGTTCTTC,CASSAAGDGGNEQFF
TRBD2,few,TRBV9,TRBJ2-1,TGTGCCAGCAGCTTTACTCCTAGCGGAAACAATGAGCAGTTCTTC,CASSFTPSGNNEQFF
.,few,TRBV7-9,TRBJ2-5,TGTGCCAGCAGCTTAGACCCGGCTACCAAGACCCAGTACTTC,CASSLDPATKTQYF
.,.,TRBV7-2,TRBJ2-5,TGTGCCAGCAGCTTATCTTATGGACATGGGGAGACCCAGTACTTC,CASSLSYGHGETQYF
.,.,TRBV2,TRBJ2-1,TGTGCCAGCAGTGGCAGACAGGACAATGAGCAGTTCTTC,CASSGRQDNEQFF
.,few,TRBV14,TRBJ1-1,TGTGCCAGCAGCCAAGGAGTAAACACTGAAGCTTTCTTT,CASSQGVNTEAFF
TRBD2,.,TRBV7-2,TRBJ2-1,TGTGCCAGCAGCTTAGGAGGTAGCGGGAAATACAATGAGCAGTTCTTC,CASSLGGSGKYNEQFF
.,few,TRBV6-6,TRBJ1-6,TGTGCCAGCAGTGACTCCGGGGGAAGTAATTCACCCCTCCACTTT,CASSDSGGSNSPLHF
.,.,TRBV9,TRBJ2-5,TGTGCCAGCAGCGCCCAGTCCCTCCAAGAGACCCAGTACTTC,CASSAQSLQETQYF
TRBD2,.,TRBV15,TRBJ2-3,TGTGCCACCACCGGGACTATCACAGATACGCAGTATTTT,CATTGTITDTQYF
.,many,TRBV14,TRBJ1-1,TGTGCCAGCAGCCATGGACTGGGGGCTTTCTTT,CASSHGLGAFF
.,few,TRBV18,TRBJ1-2,TGTGCCAGCTCACCGACCTATGGGGGGTCTAACTATGGCTACACCTTC,CASSPTYGGSNYGYTF
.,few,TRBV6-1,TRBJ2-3,TGTGCCAGCAGTGAAGGGGGTGGGACAGATACGCAGTATTTT,CASSEGGGTDTQYF
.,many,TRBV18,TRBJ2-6,TGTGCCAGCTCACCACCGAGGTACGGGGTAACTGGGGCCAACGTCCTGACTTTC,CASSPPRYGVTGANVLTF
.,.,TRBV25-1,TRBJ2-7,TGTGCCAGCAGTGAAGGGCTAGGGGACGAGCAGTACTTC,CASSEGLGDEQYF
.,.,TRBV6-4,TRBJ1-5,TGTGCCAGCAGTCCGGACCCTGAGGGTCAGCCCCAGCATTTT,CASSPDPEGQPQHF
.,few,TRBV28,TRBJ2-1,TGTGCCAGCAGGAGTTCGTGGCCCCCCTACAATGAGCAGTTCTTC,CASRSSWPPYNEQFF
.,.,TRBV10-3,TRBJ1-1,TGTGCCACCCGGGAGCGAGAGGCAAATGAAGCTTTCTTT,CATREREANEAFF
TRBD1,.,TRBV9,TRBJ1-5,TGTGCCAGCAGCGTAGACAGGGGCGATCAGCCCCAGCATTTT,CASSVDRGDQPQHF
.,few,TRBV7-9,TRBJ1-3,TGTGCCAGCAGCTCCTACCAGGTGACCATATATTTT,CASSSYQVTIYF
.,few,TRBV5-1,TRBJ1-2,TGCGCCAGCAGCCTCACACAATACCAGAGACGGAGCTATGGCTACACCTTC,CASSLTQYQRRSYGYTF
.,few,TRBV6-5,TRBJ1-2,TGTGCCAGCAGCTTGGACAGCAACTATGGCTACACCTTC,CASSLDSNYGYTF
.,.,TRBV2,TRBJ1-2,TGTGCCAGCAGGTGGACAGTCAACTATGGCTACACCTTC,CASRWTVNYGYTF
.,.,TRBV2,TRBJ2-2,TGTGCCAGCAGTGGGCGGAGGAACACCGGGGAGCTGTTTTTT,CASSGRRNTGELFF
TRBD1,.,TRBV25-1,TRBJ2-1,TGTGCCAGCAGTGAAGGGGGACAGGGTGGGAGTGAGCAGTTCTTC,CASSEGGQGGSEQFF
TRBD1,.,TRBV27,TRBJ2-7,TGTGCCAGCTCTTTTACAGGGGTTTCCAGCTCCTACGAGCAGTACTTC,CASSFTGVSSSYEQYF
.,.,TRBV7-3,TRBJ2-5,TGTGCCAGCAGCCCGGGACTCGAGCAAGAGACCCAGTACTTC,CASSPGLEQETQYF
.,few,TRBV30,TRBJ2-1,TGTGCCTGGAGTGTTCTGGGAGATGAGCAGTTCTTC,CAWSVLGDEQFF
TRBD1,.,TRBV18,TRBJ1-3,TGTGCCAGCTCACCACATCCGACAGGGTCTGGAAACACCATATATTTT,CASSPHPTGSGNTIYF
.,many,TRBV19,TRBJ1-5,TGTGCCAGTAGTTCAGGGTTCCCCGGTCAGCCCCAGCATTTT,CASSSGFPGQPQHF
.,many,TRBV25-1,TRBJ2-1,TGTGCCAGCAGTGAAGATGTTGAGCAGTTCTTC,CASSEDVEQFF
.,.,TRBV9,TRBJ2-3,TGTGCCAGCAAACGGGACAGCACAGATACGCAGTATTTT,CASKRDSTDTQYF
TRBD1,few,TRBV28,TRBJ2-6,TGTGCCAGCGCGGGACAGGTCTACTCTGGGGCCAACGTCCTGACTTTC,CASAGQVYSGANVLTF
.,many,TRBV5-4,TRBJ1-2,TGTGCCAGCAGCCCGACAAGTAGAGACTATGGCTACACCTTC,CASSPTSRDYGYTF
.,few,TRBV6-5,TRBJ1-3,TGTGCCAGCAGTTACAGCTCAGGGATCTCTGGAAACACCATATATTTT,CASSYSSGISGNTIYF